Listed here is a single T cell receptor beta chain. The repertoire was sequenced with immunoSEQ multiplex PCR; TCRdb's copy has only in-frame clones and lacks some. The repertoire includes 80,000 to 100,000 clones, around 88% of them detected once, and 4.9% sits in the top ten. This sample stems from a study of radiotherapy plus CTLA-4 blockade in lung cancer. Germline V gives CDR1 SGHRS, CDR2 YFSETQ. This CDR3 region has 14 residues. The V segment lost 1 base and the J segment 4 bases; nucleotides outside the gene matches: 5. The chain recombines TRBV5-1 with TRBJ2-7; 7 bases fit TRBD1. Source: peripheral blood, taken from a patient treated with radiotherapy plus ipilimumab. The clonotype comes from a human donor with non-small cell lung cancer that progressed on radiotherapy plus ipilimumab. The chain's CDR3 is CASSLTGTEYEQYF. The CDR3 coding sequence is TGCGCCAGCAGCTTGACCGGGACAGAGTACGAGCAGTACTTC.